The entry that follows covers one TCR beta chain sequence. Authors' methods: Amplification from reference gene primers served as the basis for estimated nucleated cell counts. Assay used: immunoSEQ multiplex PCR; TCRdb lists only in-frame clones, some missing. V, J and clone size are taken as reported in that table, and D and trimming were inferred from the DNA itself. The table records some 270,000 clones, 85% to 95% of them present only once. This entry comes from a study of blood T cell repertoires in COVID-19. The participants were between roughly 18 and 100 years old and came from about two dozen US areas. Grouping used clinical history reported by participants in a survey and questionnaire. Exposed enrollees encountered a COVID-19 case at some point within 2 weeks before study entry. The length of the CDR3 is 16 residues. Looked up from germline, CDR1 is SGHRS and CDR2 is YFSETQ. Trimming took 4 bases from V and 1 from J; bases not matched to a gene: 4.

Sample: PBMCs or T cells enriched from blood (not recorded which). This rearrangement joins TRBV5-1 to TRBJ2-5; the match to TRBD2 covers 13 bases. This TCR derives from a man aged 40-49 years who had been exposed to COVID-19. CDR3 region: CASSPGTSGIQETQYF. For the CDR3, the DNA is TGCGCCAGCAGCCCCGGGACTAGCGGGATCCAAGAGACCCAGTACTTC.